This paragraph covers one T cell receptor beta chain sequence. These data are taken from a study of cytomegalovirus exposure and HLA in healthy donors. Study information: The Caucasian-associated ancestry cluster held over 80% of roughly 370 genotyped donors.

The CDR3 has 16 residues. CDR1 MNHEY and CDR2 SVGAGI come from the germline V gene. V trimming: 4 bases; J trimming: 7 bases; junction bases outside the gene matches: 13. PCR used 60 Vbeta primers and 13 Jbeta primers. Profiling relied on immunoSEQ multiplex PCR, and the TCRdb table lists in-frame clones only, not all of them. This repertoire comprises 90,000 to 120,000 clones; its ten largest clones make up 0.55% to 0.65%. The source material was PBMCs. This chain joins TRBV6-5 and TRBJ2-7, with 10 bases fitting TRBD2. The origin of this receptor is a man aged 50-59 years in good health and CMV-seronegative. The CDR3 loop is CASSLLAGIPRGEQYF. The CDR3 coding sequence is TGTGCCAGCAGTTTACTAGCGGGGATCCCGAGAGGAGAGCAGTACTTC.